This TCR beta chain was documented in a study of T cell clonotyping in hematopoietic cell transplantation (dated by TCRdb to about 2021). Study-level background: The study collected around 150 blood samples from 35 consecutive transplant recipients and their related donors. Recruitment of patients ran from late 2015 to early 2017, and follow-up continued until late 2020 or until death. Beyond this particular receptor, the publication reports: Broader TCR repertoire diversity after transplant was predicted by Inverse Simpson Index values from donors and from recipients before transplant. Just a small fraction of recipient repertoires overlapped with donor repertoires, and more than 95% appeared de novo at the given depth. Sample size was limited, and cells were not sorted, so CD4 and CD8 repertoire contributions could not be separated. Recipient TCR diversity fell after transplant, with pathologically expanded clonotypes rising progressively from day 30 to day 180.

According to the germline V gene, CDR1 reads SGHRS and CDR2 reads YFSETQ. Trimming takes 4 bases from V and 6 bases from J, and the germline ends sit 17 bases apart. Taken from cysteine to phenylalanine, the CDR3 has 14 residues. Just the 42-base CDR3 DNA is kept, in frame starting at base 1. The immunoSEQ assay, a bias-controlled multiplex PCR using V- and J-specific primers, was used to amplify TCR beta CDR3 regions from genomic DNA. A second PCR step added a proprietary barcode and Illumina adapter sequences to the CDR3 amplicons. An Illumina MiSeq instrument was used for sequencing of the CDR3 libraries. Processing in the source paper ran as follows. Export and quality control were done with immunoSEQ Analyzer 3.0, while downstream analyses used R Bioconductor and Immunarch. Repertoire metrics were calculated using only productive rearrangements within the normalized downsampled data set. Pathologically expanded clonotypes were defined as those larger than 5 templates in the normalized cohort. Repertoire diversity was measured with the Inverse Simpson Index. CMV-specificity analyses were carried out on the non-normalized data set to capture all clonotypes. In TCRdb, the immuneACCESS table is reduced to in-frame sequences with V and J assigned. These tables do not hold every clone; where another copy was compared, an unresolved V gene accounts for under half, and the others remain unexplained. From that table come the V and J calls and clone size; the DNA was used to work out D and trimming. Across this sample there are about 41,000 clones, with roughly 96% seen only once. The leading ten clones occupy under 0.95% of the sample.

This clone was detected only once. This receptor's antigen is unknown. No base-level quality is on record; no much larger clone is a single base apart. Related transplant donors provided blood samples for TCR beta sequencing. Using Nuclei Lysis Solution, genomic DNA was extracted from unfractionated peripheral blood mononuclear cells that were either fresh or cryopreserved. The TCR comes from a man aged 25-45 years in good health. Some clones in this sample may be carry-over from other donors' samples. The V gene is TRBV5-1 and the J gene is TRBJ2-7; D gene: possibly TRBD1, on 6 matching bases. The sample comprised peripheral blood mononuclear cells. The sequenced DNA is TGCGCCAGCAGCCTACGACAGGACCCAGCCGAGCAGTACTTC. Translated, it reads CASSLRQDPAEQYF.